Listed here is a single T cell receptor (beta chain). Its specificity is unknown. The PCR contained 60 Vbeta and 13 Jbeta primers. Data came from immunoSEQ multiplex PCR; TCRdb stores just in-frame clones and leaves some out. This sample carries 85,000 to 120,000 clones, more than 65% of them seen once, and the ten largest clones take roughly 0.76%. The sample comes from a study of cytomegalovirus exposure and HLA in healthy donors. General study points: Later analysis revealed greater clonal expansion in HLA-associated TCR beta chains than in equally common others. Later on, an analysis tied over 15,000 TCR beta sequences to HLA alleles at 0.05 false discovery rate. Cytomegalovirus-associated status was assigned to 164 TCR beta chains.

This CDR3 has 15 residues. The trim removed 2 bases at V and 6 bases at J, leaving 10 bases unmatched. Germline-derived CDR1 and CDR2 are SGHAT and FQNNGV. The V call is TRBV11-2, the J call TRBJ2-7; 7 bases map to TRBD2. The sequenced sample was PBMCs. This receptor was identified in a boy under 18 in good health and CMV-seronegative. The CDR3 bases are TGTGCCAGCAGCTTAATTACCGGGACTACGCTCGAGCAGTACTTC. This encodes CASSLITGTTLEQYF.